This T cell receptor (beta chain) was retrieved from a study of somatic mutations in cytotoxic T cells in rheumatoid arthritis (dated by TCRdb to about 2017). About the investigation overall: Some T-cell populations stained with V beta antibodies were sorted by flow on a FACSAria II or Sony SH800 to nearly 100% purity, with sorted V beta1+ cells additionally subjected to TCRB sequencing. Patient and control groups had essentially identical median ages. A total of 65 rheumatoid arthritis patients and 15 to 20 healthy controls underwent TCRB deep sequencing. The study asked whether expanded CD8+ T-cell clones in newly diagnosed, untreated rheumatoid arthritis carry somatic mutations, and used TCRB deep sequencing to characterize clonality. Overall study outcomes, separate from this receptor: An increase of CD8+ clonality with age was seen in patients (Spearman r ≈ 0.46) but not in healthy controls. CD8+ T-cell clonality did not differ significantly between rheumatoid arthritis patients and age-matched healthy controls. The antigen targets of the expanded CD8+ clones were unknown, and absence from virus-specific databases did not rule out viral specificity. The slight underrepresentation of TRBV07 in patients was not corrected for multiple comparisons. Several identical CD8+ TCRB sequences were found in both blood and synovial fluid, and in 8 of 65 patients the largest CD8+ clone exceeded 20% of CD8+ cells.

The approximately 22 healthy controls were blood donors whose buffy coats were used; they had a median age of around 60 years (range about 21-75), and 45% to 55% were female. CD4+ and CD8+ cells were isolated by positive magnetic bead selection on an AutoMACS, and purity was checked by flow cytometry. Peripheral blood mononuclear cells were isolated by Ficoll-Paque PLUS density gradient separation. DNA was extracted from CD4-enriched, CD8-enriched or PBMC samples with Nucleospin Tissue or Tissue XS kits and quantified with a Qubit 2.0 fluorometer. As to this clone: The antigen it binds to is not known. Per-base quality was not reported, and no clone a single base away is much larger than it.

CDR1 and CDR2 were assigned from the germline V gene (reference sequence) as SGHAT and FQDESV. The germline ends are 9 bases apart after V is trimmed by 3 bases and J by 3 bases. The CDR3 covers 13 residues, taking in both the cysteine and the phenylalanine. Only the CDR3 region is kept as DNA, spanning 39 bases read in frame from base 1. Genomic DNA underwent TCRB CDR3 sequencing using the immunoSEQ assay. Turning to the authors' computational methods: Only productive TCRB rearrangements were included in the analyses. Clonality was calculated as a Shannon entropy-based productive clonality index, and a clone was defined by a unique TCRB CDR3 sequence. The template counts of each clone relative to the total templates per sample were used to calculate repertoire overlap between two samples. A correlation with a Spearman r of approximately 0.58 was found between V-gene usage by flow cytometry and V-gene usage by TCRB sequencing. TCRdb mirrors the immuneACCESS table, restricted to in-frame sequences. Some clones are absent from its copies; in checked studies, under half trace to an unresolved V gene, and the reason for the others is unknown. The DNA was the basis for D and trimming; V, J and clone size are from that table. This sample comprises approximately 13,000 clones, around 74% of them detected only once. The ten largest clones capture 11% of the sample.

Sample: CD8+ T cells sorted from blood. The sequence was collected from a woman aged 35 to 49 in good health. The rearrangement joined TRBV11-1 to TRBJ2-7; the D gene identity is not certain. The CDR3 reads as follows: CASSFGRNYEQYF. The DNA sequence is TGTGCCAGCAGCTTCGGCAGAAACTACGAGCAGTACTTC.